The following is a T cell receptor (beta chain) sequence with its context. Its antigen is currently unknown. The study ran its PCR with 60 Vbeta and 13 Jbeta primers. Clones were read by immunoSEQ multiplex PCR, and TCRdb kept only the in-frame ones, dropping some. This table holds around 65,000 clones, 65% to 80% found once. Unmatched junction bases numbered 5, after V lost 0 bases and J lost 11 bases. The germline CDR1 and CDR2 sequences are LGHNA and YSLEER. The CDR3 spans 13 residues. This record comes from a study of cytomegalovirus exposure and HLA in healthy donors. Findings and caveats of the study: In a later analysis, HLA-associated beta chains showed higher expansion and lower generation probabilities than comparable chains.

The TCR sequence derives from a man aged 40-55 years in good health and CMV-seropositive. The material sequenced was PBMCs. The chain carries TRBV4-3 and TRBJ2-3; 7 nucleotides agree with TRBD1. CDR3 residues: CASSQDRTGRQYF. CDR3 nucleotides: TGCGCCAGCAGCCAAGACAGGACAGGAAGGCAGTATTTT.